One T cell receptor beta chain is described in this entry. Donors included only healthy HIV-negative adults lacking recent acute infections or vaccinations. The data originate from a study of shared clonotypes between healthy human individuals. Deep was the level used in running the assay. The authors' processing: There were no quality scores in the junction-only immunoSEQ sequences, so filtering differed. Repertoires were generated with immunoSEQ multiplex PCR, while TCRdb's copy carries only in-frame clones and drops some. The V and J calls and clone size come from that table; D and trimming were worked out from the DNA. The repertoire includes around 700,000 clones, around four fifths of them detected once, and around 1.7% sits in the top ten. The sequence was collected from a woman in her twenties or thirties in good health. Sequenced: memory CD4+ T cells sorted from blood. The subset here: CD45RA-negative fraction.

CDR3 coding DNA: TGTGCCAGCTCCCGCGACAGGGTGGGCAATGAGCAGTTCTTC. Encoded protein: CASSRDRVGNEQFF. The rearrangement uses TRBV18 and TRBJ2-1; 7 nucleotides line up with TRBD1. Trimming at V came to 6 bases and at J to 6 bases, leaving 8 bases not matched to a gene. Germline CDR1 KGHSH, CDR2 LQKENI. This CDR3 region has 14 residues.